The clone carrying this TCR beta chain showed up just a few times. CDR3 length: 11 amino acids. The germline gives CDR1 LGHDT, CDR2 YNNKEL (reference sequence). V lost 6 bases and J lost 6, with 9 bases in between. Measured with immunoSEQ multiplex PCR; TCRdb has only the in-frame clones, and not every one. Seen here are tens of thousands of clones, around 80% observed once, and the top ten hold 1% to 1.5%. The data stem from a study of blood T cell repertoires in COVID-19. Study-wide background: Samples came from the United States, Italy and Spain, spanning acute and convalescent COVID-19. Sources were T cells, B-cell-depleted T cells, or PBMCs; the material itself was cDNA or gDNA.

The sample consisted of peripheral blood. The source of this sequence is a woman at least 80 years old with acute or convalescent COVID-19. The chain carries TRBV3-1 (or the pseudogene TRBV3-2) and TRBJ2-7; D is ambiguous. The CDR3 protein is CASSHAGEQYF. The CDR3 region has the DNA TGTGCCAGCAGTCACGCCGGCGAGCAGTACTTC.